These 7 T cell receptor beta chains came from one sample sequenced in a study of T cells in Graves' hyperthyroidism and ophthalmopathy. What was amplified from RNA transcripts were TCR beta CDR3 regions. First-round RT-PCR targeting the TCR CDR3 was performed with the HTBI primer set. TCRdb reprocessed the multiplex PCR reads via MiXCR and lists one record per CDR3 protein. Of 300,000 to 400,000 distinct CDR3 sequences listed, roughly 21% are singletons. The sequenced material came from blood. The origin of the receptors is a woman aged 45-65 years with Graves' hyperthyroidism.

This clonotype was counted at least ten times. V is TRBV10-2 and J is TRBJ2-1; the match to TRBD2 covers 10 bases. Germline CDR1 reads WSHSY; CDR2 reads SAAADI. CDR3 length: 17 residues. Trimming at V came to 3 bases and at J to 8 bases, leaving 13 bases not matched to a gene. DNA of the CDR3: TGCGCCAGCAGTGATGCCAGCGGGAGGGCCCTGGGCTATGAGCAGTTCTTC. This gives the protein CASSDASGRALGYEQFF.

The table lists this clonotype with many counts. The chain is built from TRBV3-1 and TRBJ1-1, with 11 bases aligning to TRBD1. J lost 4 bases, V lost 1 base, and 5 bases had no gene match. Germline CDR1 and CDR2: LGHDT and YNNKEL (reference sequence). CDR3 length: 16 amino acids. CDR3 sequence (DNA): TGTGCCAGCAGCCAAGTCGGGACAGGGGGGGGCACTGAAGCTTTCTTT. Its translation is CASSQVGTGGGTEAFF. Variable domain in full (rest from reference TRBV3-1 and TRBJ1-1): DTAVSQTPKYLVTQMGNDKSIKCEQNLGHDTMYWYKQDSKKFLKIMFSYNNKELIINETVPNRFSPKSPDKAHLNLHINSLELGDSAVYFCASSQVGTGGGTEAFFGQGTRLTVV.

V and J are TRBV7-6 and TRBJ2-7; D is perhaps TRBD2 (6 bases). Germline V lookup: CDR1 SGHVS, CDR2 FNYEAQ. This CDR3 is 14 amino acids long. The V end was cut by 1 base, the J end by 2 bases, with 9 bases between. The CDR3 nucleotides are TGTGCCAGCAGCTTAGTGGAGGGTCCCTACGAGCAGTACTTC. Translating it yields CASSLVEGPYEQYF.

This clonotype was recorded at least ten times. The chain couples TRBV20-1 to TRBJ2-4; either TRBD1 or TRBD2 may supply D (5 bases each). The CDR3 is 11 amino acids. The V end was cut by 6 bases, the J end by 6 bases, with 9 bases between. Looked up from germline, CDR1 is DFQATT and CDR2 is SNEGSKA (reference sequence). CDR3 nucleotides: TGCAGTGCCCCGAGGGGAAACATTCAGTACTTC. This encodes CSAPRGNIQYF.

The chain carries TRBV7-2 and TRBJ2-3; TRBD1 aligns across 7 bases. This CDR3 is 17 amino acids long. J lost 5 bases, V lost 5 bases, and 16 bases had no gene match. Germline loops: CDR1 SGHTA, CDR2 FQGNSA. The chain's CDR3 is CASSPNPNRGAGDTQYF. As DNA, the CDR3 is TGTGCCAGCAGCCCCAACCCCAACAGGGGAGCCGGAGATACGCAGTATTTT.

V gene TRBV11-2 combines with J gene TRBJ2-7; TRBD2 matches 10 bases. The CDR3 is 15 amino acids. Losses at the gene ends were 4 bases for V and 0 bases for J; bases not matched to a gene: 3. In germline, CDR1 is SGHAT, CDR2 FQNNGV. This chain's CDR3 is CASSSLAGASYEQYF. DNA for the CDR3: TGTGCCAGCAGCTCGCTAGCGGGAGCCTCCTACGAGCAGTACTTC. Complete variable domain (other parts from reference TRBV11-2 and TRBJ2-7): EAGVAQSPRYKIIEKRQSVAFWCNPISGHATLYWYQQILGQGPKLLIQFQNNGVVDDSQLPKDRFSAERLKGVDSTLKIQPAKLEDSAVYLCASSSLAGASYEQYFGPGTRLTVT.

The V call is TRBV2, the J call TRBJ2-1; no definite D call. Germline V gives CDR1 SNHLY, CDR2 FYNNEI. CDR3 length: 14 residues. The ends were cut back, 4 bases at V and 7 bases at J, with 14 bases in the middle. CDR3 bases: TGTGCCAGCAGTGGTCTAAGTCTGGGGAATGAGCAGTTCTTC. Translation: CASSGLSLGNEQFF.